The sequence of this T cell receptor beta chain was determined in a study of regulatory T cells in long-lasting Graves disease. V shed 6 bases, J shed 0 bases, and the junction held 10 bases outside the gene matches. The CDR3 has 16 amino acids. CDR1 and CDR2 from the germline V gene are MNHNS and SASEGT. Notes on the study in general: Study of thyroid tissue was not done, with only peripheral blood studied.

Building the TCR beta libraries relied on iRepertoire HTBI primers, and CDR3 regions underwent Arm-PCR. TCRdb re-called the multiplex PCR reads through MiXCR, storing one row per CDR3 protein. The sample records around 460,000 distinct CDR3 sequences, roughly 22% being singletons. This clonotype was seen repeatedly, ten times or more. The antigen remains unidentified. Time point specified: persistent/refractory GD, antithyroid drugs over 5 years with positive TRAb. RNA extracted from PBMCs served as the sequencing template. The peripheral blood volume drawn was about 10 milliliters, and it was collected into EDTA tubes.

The V and J genes are TRBV6-1 and TRBJ2-7; 8 bases match TRBD2. Sequencing was performed on peripheral blood mononuclear cells (PBMCs), taken when the disease was refractory, from a patient treated with antithyroid drugs. The receptor was derived from a female donor with Graves disease. The CDR3 sequence is CASRPTGGVSSYEQYF. The CDR3 region has the DNA TGTGCCAGCAGACCAACCGGGGGGGTCAGCTCCTACGAGCAGTACTTC.